Sequencing of this T cell receptor beta chain was carried out in a study of control samples from healthy donors and cancer patients. Profiling relied on immunoSEQ multiplex PCR, and the TCRdb table lists in-frame clones only, not all of them. The sample includes approximately 110,000 clones, roughly nine tenths of them seen just once. Germline V gene sequence: CDR1 LGHDT, CDR2 YNNKEL (reference sequence). The V gene lost 1 base and the J gene lost 6 bases, with 18 bases spanning the gap. The CDR3 is 16 residues long. This clone was seen a single time. Sequenced input: blood. The sequence was collected from a woman aged 18-29 years in good health. The chain uses TRBV3-1 (or the pseudogene TRBV3-2) and TRBJ1-2, with D maybe TRBD1 (6 bases). The CDR3 bases are TGTGCCAGCAGCCAAGGTAACAGGGAGAGGTTGGATGGCTACACCTTC. Its translation is CASSQGNRERLDGYTF.